A single sample is the source of the 7 T cell receptor beta chains below, sequenced in a study of blood T cell repertoires in COVID-19 (dated by TCRdb to the early 2020s). Receptors were amplified or captured by the immunoSEQ multiplex PCR assay. This immuneACCESS table, as held by TCRdb, lists in-frame sequences with V and J called but not all clones. Of the missing ones, under half trace to an unresolved V gene in checked studies; the others have no known cause. The sample contains about 310,000 clones, 85% to 90% of them found a single time. Around 0.97% of the sample is taken by the ten largest. The sequenced sample was peripheral blood. These receptors were obtained from a woman aged 40 to 55 with COVID-19, enrolled during active disease.

The V call is TRBV7-2, the J call TRBJ2-1; 9 bases fit TRBD1. V shed 4 bases, J shed 9 bases, and the junction held 7 bases outside the gene matches. The CDR3 runs to 14 residues. Germline CDR1 and CDR2: SGHTA and FQGNSA. The CDR3 nucleotides are TGTGCCAGCAGCTCGGGACAGGGTAACACTGAGCAGTTCTTC. Translation gives CASSSGQGNTEQFF.

The gene calls are TRBV9 and TRBJ2-1, with 7 bases that match TRBD1. This CDR3 region has 18 residues. CDR1 is SGDLS and CDR2 is YYNGEE in the germline V gene. With 0 bases clipped from V and 0 bases from J, the junction kept 9 bases outside the gene matches. CDR3 in amino acids: CASSVAVGQRSSYNEQFF. The CDR3 DNA reads TGTGCCAGCAGCGTAGCGGTGGGACAGAGAAGCTCCTACAATGAGCAGTTCTTC.

This chain uses TRBV18 with TRBJ2-7; 10 positions match TRBD1. Germline lookup yields CDR1 KGHSH and CDR2 LQKENI. The trim removed 3 bases at V and 3 bases at J, leaving 5 bases unmatched. The CDR3 has 15 amino acids. CDR3 sequence: CASSPGTGEGYEQYF. CDR3 sequence (DNA): TGTGCCAGCTCACCGGGGACAGGGGAGGGCTACGAGCAGTACTTC.

The table lists this clone with a count of one. The chain is built from TRBV27 and TRBJ1-6; TRBD1 matches at 10 bases. The ends lost 5 bases at V and 10 bases at J; junction bases unmatched: 14. The V gene's germline CDR1 is MNHEY and CDR2 SMNVEV (reference sequence). The CDR3 covers 17 residues. The CDR3 DNA follows: TGTGCCAGCAGTCGAGTTCCCCTTCGGGACAGGGGATCACCCCTCCACTTT. Encoded protein: CASSRVPLRDRGSPLHF.

The CDR3 sequence is CASSPPSRDRECYTF. In DNA form, the CDR3 reads TGTGCCAGCAGCCCACCCTCCCGGGACAGGGAGTGCTACACCTTC. The chain employs TRBV7-2 and TRBJ1-2; 9 bases are shared with TRBD1. After removal of 5 bases from V and 9 bases from J, the junction contained 13 bases not matched to a gene. This CDR3 spans 15 amino acids. The germline gives CDR1 SGHTA, CDR2 FQGNSA.

CDR3 DNA: TGTGCCAGCACCCCCTCCGGGACAGCGGGAGATACGCAGTATTTT. This gives the protein CASTPSGTAGDTQYF. This chain links TRBV9 with TRBJ2-3, with D possibly TRBD1 on 7 matching bases. Germline values: CDR1 SGDLS, CDR2 YYNGEE. V was clipped by 6 bases and J by 5 bases, with 19 bases between them. The CDR3 is 15 amino acids.

This rearrangement joins TRBV9 to TRBJ2-1; TRBD2 is a possible D gene (5 bases). V lost 4 bases and J 1 base, leaving 15 bases between the germline ends. The CDR3 is made up of 16 amino acids. The germline V gene encodes CDR1 SGDLS and CDR2 YYNGEE. CDR3 DNA sequence: TGTGCCAGCAGCCCCAGTAGTAGCGCTTCCTACAATGAGCAGTTCTTC. Its protein is CASSPSSSASYNEQFF. The variable domain in full, completed from reference TRBV9 and TRBJ2-1, reads DSGVTQTPKHLITATGQRVTLRCSPRSGDLSVYWYQQSLDQGLQFLIQYYNGEERAKGNILERFSAQQFPDLHSELNLSSLELGDSALYFCASSPSSSASYNEQFFGPGTRLTVL.